This T cell receptor (beta chain) originates from a study of molecular identifiers for immune sequencing clone quantification. TCRdb analysed the PCR reads with MiXCR anew, one entry per CDR3 protein. The sample includes around 480,000 distinct CDR3 sequences, about 25% of them seen just once. Germline V gene lookup returns CDR1 MNHEY and CDR2 SMNVEV (reference sequence). The CDR3 has 15 amino acids. The ends were cut back, 5 bases at V and 5 bases at J, with 19 bases in the middle. Sequencing libraries of naive CD8 cells derived from roughly 20,000 to 1,000,000 sorted cells with 10%, 30% or 50% RNA. This clonotype showed up just a few times.

This TCR was recovered from a human donor in good health. Some libraries in this study had Jurkat cell RNA spiked in. Sequencing used naive CD8+ T cells from blood, with Jurkat cell RNA spiked in. The subset denotes: FACS-sorted CD8+CD4-CCR7+CD45RA+ naive T cells. The chain joins TRBV27 to TRBJ2-7; perhaps TRBD1 as D (6 bases). The CDR3 coding sequence is TGTGCCAGCAGTAGAAAACTACAGGGTTTCCACGAGCAGTACTTC. Its translation: CASSRKLQGFHEQYF.